This TCR beta chain stems from a study of cytomegalovirus exposure and HLA in healthy donors. Points from the study as a whole: The likely origin of a cluster of highly shared sequence variants was a sequencing artifact. In a later analysis, compared with equally common non-associated chains, HLA-associated beta chains were more expanded. Later analysis showed TCR association rates varying by HLA locus, highest for DRB1 and lowest for HLA-C. Association of a missense DCLRE1C variant with TCR beta V- and J-gene trimming was reported in a later analysis.

The PCR employed 60 Vbeta primers together with 13 Jbeta primers. Data came from immunoSEQ multiplex PCR; TCRdb stores just in-frame clones and leaves some out. The profile shows about 110,000 clones, roughly 69% of them singletons. Trimming removed 4 bases from V and 5 bases from J, with 21 bases in between. CDR1 MGHRA and CDR2 YSYEKL come from the germline V gene. The CDR3 runs to 16 residues. As concerns this clone: Its target is not known.

The sequencing sample was made of PBMCs. The V and J genes are TRBV4-1 and TRBJ2-7; a weak D match, TRBD1 (6 bases). This clonotype originated in a woman aged 25 to 45 in good health and CMV-seronegative. The CDR3, as DNA: TGCGCCAGCAGCCCGAAAGGGGGACCGTCCTTCCACGAGCAGTACTTC. This encodes CASSPKGGPSFHEQYF.